This T cell receptor beta chain is drawn from a study of neurological immune-mediated disorders (dated by TCRdb to between 2019 and 2020). Study-level background: The study compared peripheral blood TCR-beta repertoires of HTLV-I-associated myelopathy (HAM/TSP) patients, multiple sclerosis patients and healthy controls using UMI-based sequencing. The approximately 100 TCR-beta libraries included longitudinal samples, technical triplicates and paired sorted CD4+ and CD8+ T-cell subsets alongside PBMC samples. Of the 68 subjects in the cohort, around 15 were HAM/TSP patients, roughly 35 were multiple sclerosis patients, and about 20 were healthy controls.

Study-wide conclusions, independent of this receptor: Expanded clones from different subjects shared no identical CDR3 amino acid sequences, which suggests that TCR-beta repertoires were private in all groups. TCR clonal expansion was highest in HAM/TSP patients and lowest in MS patients, with MS patients falling below even healthy controls.

V trim: 0 bases; J trim: 7 bases; unmatched bases: 7. Reading from cysteine to phenylalanine, the CDR3 counts 15 amino acids. CDR3 DNA only is kept here, 45 bases in frame from base 1. Looking up the germline V gene (reference sequence) yields CDR1 DFQATT and CDR2 SNEGSKA. The sample holds many counts of this clonotype. Its antigen is currently not known. Base quality data are lacking; no much larger clone is found one base away. cDNA was synthesized by template-switch 5'RACE using a primer carrying a 10-nucleotide random unique molecular identifier by which each TCR transcript was tagged. Over 170 million TCR-beta sequences, covering 15-18 subjects, were produced in each sequencing run. The RNeasy kit was used to extract total RNA. The KAPA Real-time Library Amplification kit was used to amplify TCR-beta VDJ regions with primers for the TCR constant region and the 5'RACE anchor. Sample indexes and Illumina adaptors were added in a first PCR, after which library yield was increased in a second PCR. After purification with Ampure beads, the TCR product of roughly 650 bp was size-selected on a 2% E-gel SizeSelection system. Before pooling, library quality was checked on a Bioanalyzer, concentration was measured with Qubit, and libraries were quantified with the Kapa Library Quantification kit. Paired-end 2 x 150 bp sequencing of the libraries was performed on an Illumina HiSeq 2500. To increase sequence diversity, roughly 25-31% phiX was spiked into each library pool. Under the source paper's analysis protocol: Quality-filtered reads were processed with the UMI-based MiGEC pipeline, which removed over 90% of raw TCR sequences during error correction. VDJ genes were aligned to IMGT germline references, and clonotypes were defined by unique CDR3 amino acid sequence plus V-J genes. VDJtools evaluated clonal expansion, Shannon diversity and CDR3 relatedness (CalcPairwiseDistances, ClusterSamples); CLCbio workbench built phylogenetic trees. Using coefficient-of-variation modelling across technical triplicates, the study counted a clone as expanded if it had at least 8 unique UMIs. TCRdb trimmed the raw reads at Q25, called clones with MiXCR and kept productive beta chains. One record per CDR3 amino acid sequence lists the most common genes and DNA. TCRdb, rather than the study authors, made the V and J calls. In this sample the table shows about 14,000 distinct CDR3 sequences, approximately 7.7% of which occur a single time. Jointly, the top ten make up around 24% of the sample.

The healthy controls were volunteers from a blood bank in Maryland, USA. TCR libraries for sorted subsets were made from over 750,000 sorted CD4+ or CD8+ T cells. Peripheral blood was subjected to Ficoll-Hypaque density gradient centrifugation to isolate PBMCs, which were then cryopreserved in liquid nitrogen. The study also sequenced paired sorted CD4+ and CD8+ subsets from healthy controls, HAM/TSP patients and MS patients. The chain was built from TRBV20-1 and TRBJ2-1; TRBD2 aligns with 9 central bases. The sequence was collected from a middle-aged woman in good health. Sequences were obtained from CD8+ T cells from blood. This receptor carries the CDR3 CSARDGAGGMNEQFF. The nucleotide sequence reads TGCAGTGCTAGAGATGGAGCGGGAGGTATGAATGAGCAGTTCTTC.